This TCR beta chain was sequenced during a study of response to subunit inactivated influenza vaccine. Overall study results and limits: Authors suggested few new T cells are recruited by each seasonal influenza vaccination.

The CDR3 has 14 residues. Germline CDR1 MNHNS, CDR2 SASEGT. Trimming at V came to 7 bases and at J to 7 bases, leaving 10 bases not matched to a gene. TCRdb re-analysed the RT-PCR reads in MiXCR, keeping a single row per CDR3 protein. The sample shows approximately 500,000 distinct CDR3 sequences, roughly 25% of them seen only once. This clonotype has more than one count but fewer than ten. Its antigen is currently unknown. The sample was also linked to a second study, of T cells expressing NK-cell markers. Per that study: It was by 5'RACE template switching with UMIs that TCR beta cDNA was made. The study sequenced eight donors, seven HCMV-seropositive and one seronegative. Dominant NKG2C+ clonotypes accounted for about 1.0-7.0% of CD8+ T cells in a handful of donors. The study found these clonotypes also leading the CD3+CD56-NKG2C+ fraction in a handful of donors.

The source was CD4+ T cells sorted from PBMCs, collected 11 to 12 days after vaccination. The sequence came from a man aged 50 to 60 who received an inactivated influenza vaccine. The V gene is TRBV6-1, the J gene TRBJ2-5; TRBD1 agrees at 9 bases. The CDR3 is CASNWGQGTATQYF. CDR3 coding DNA: TGTGCCAGCAACTGGGGACAGGGAACAGCGACCCAGTACTTC.